Sequencing of this T cell receptor (beta chain) was carried out in a study of regulatory T cells in long-lasting Graves disease. Study-wide results and limits: Persistent disease samples used TRBV28, TRBJ1-2 and TRBJ2-5 preferentially. Persistent-disease Graves' patients showed less TCR diversity than new cases.

As for time point: persistent/refractory GD, antithyroid drugs over 5 years with positive TRAb. The TCR library was prepared using RNA isolated from PBMCs. Diagnoses of Graves' disease were made by American Thyroid Association guidelines. To make TCR beta libraries, researchers used iRepertoire HTBI primers and Arm-PCR of CDR3 regions. From the multiplex PCR reads, TCRdb called clonotypes with MiXCR, one entry per CDR3 protein. The sample has some 280,000 distinct CDR3 sequences; around 23% are singletons. Unmatched junction bases numbered 5, after V lost 0 bases and J lost 3 bases. This CDR3 has 15 residues. Per germline, CDR1 MGHRA and CDR2 YSYEKL. On this clonotype itself: Its antigen remains unknown.

Material: peripheral blood mononuclear cells (PBMCs), obtained when the disease was refractory, from a patient treated with antithyroid drugs. The clonotype comes from a female donor with Graves disease. The chain recombines TRBV4-1 with TRBJ2-7; 7 nucleotides agree with TRBD2. The CDR3 region is CASSQDGGSNYEQYF. CDR3 nucleotides: TGCGCCAGCAGCCAAGATGGCGGGAGTAACTACGAGCAGTACTTC.